Below are 2 T cell receptor beta chains sequenced from a single sample in a study of T cells in Graves' hyperthyroidism and ophthalmopathy. Using RNA transcripts as the source, TCR beta CDR3 regions were amplified. In the first-round RT-PCR of the TCR CDR3, the HTBI primer set was used. TCRdb used MiXCR to reprocess the multiplex PCR reads, holding one entry per CDR3 protein. The sample has roughly 500,000 distinct CDR3 sequences; around 50% are singletons. Input material: peripheral blood or thyroid tissue (not recorded which). These receptors all stem from an adult woman with Graves' disease, either hyperthyroidism or ophthalmopathy (not recorded which).

The chain couples TRBV7-9 to TRBJ2-2; 16 nucleotides line up with TRBD2. In germline, CDR1 is SEHNR, CDR2 FQNEAQ (reference sequence). There are 17 residues in the CDR3. J was trimmed by 9 bases and V by 6 bases; bases with no gene match: 10. This chain's CDR3 is CASRQGLAGGPSWELFF. DNA for the CDR3: TGTGCCAGCAGGCAGGGACTAGCGGGAGGGCCTTCGTGGGAGCTGTTTTTT.

The DNA of the CDR3 is TGCGCCAGCGGGTTCGTTTACACTGAAGCTTTCTTT. Translating gives CASGFVYTEAFF. The V gene is TRBV10-2, the J gene TRBJ1-1; D ambiguous. Looked up from germline, CDR1 is WSHSY and CDR2 is SAAADI. The germline V and J ends were trimmed by 8 bases and 3 bases, with 10 bases remaining between them. This CDR3 has 12 amino acids.